The 24 T cell receptor beta chains presented below share a single source sample, sequenced in a study of blood T cell repertoires in COVID-19. Repertoires were generated with immunoSEQ multiplex PCR, while TCRdb's copy carries only in-frame clones and drops some. In the table there are 300,000 to 350,000 clones, about 88% of which are singletons. Sequencing was performed on PBMCs or T cells enriched from blood (not recorded which). The receptors were sampled from a woman aged 25 to 39 who had recovered from COVID-19.

The gene calls are TRBV2 and TRBJ1-6; D is undetermined. Between the trimmed V and J ends, which lost 5 bases and 5 bases, there was a span of 13 bases. The germline gives CDR1 SNHLY, CDR2 FYNNEI. This CDR3 is built from 15 residues. CDR3 loop: CASSFLQYNNSPLHF. CDR3 bases: TGTGCCAGCAGTTTTCTTCAGTACAATAATTCACCCCTCCACTTT. The full variable domain, with the rest looked up from reference TRBV2 and TRBJ1-6, is EPEVTQTPSHQVTQMGQEVILRCVPISNHLYFYWYRQILGQKVEFLVSFYNNEISEKSEIFDDQFSVERPDGSNFTLKIRSTKLEDSAMYFCASSFLQYNNSPLHFGNGTRLTVT.

The chain recombines TRBV11-3 with TRBJ2-1, with D possibly matching TRBD2 (6 bases). The length of the CDR3 is 13 residues. Trimming cost V 4 bases and J 4 bases, with 8 bases left between them. Germline V CDR1 and CDR2: SGHNT, YENEEA. The CDR3 nucleotides read TGTGCCAGCAGCTCGGGACTTTACAATGAGCAGTTCTTC. This codes for CASSSGLYNEQFF.

The chain has TRBV9 and TRBJ1-5; no reliable D call. V dropped 6 bases and J dropped 4 bases, with 8 bases sitting between them. Germline V gene data show CDR1 as SGDLS and CDR2 as YYNGEE. There are 12 residues in the CDR3. The CDR3 is CASTPRNQPQHF. In nucleotides, the CDR3 is TGTGCCAGCACCCCTCGGAATCAGCCCCAGCATTTT.

The V gene is TRBV28, the J gene TRBJ1-5; 11 bases match TRBD1. CDR1 is MDHEN and CDR2 is SYDVKM in the germline V gene. The CDR3 loop spans 15 amino acids. J gave up 7 bases and V 5 bases, and 7 bases lay outside the gene matches. The CDR3 protein is CASSSGQGAVQPQHF. The CDR3 nucleotides are TGTGCCAGCAGTAGCGGACAGGGGGCAGTCCAGCCCCAGCATTTT.

The chain is built from TRBV5-6 and TRBJ2-1, with 9 bases matching TRBD1. The germline gives CDR1 SGHDT, CDR2 YYEEEE. V lost 6 bases to trimming and J lost 6 bases; unmatched junction nucleotides: 19. The CDR3 loop spans 18 amino acids. CDR3 nucleotides: TGTGCCAGCACCCCCCTAGTCGATACGGGACAGGGCAGCAATGAGCAGTTCTTC. As protein: CASTPLVDTGQGSNEQFF.

This chain links TRBV20-1 with TRBJ1-2; 8 nucleotides align to TRBD1. This CDR3 is 10 amino acids long. Germline loops: CDR1 DFQATT, CDR2 SNEGSKA (reference sequence). After removal of 6 bases from V and 8 bases from J, the junction contained 2 bases not matched to a gene. In nucleotides, the CDR3 is TGCAGTGCCGGACAGGGCGGCTACACCTTC. This sequence encodes CSAGQGGYTF.

The chain couples TRBV2 to TRBJ2-3; no reliable D call. V lost 3 bases to trimming and J lost 2 bases, with 15 bases between them. CDR3 length equals 16 residues. In germline, CDR1 is SNHLY, CDR2 FYNNEI. The DNA of the CDR3 is TGTGCCAGCAGTGAGCAGCCTAGAATCACCACAGATACGCAGTATTTT. Amino acid sequence: CASSEQPRITTDTQYF.

This clone was counted once. The chain links TRBV5-1 to TRBJ1-6; a weak D match, TRBD1 (6 bases). This CDR3 contains 15 residues. V lost 3 bases, J lost 5 bases, and 12 bases lay in between. In germline, CDR1 is SGHRS, CDR2 YFSETQ. As DNA, the CDR3 is TGCGCCAGCAGCTCGCGGGGGCAGGATAATTCACCCCTCCACTTT. Translation: CASSSRGQDNSPLHF.

As DNA, the CDR3 is TGCGCCAGCAGCCCCCTCGGGCGGAGGGTTTACAATGAGCAGTTCTTC. This encodes CASSPLGRRVYNEQFF. This sequence joins TRBV5-1 and TRBJ2-1; possibly TRBD2 for D (6 bases). This CDR3 is built from 16 residues. Between the trimmed V and J ends, which lost 4 bases and 4 bases, there was a span of 18 bases. Germline assignment: CDR1 SGHRS and CDR2 YFSETQ.

V and J are TRBV5-1 and TRBJ1-1, with 10 nucleotides matching TRBD1. The CDR3 has 17 residues. Germline V lookup: CDR1 SGHRS, CDR2 YFSETQ. The J segment lost 1 base and the V segment lost 3 bases, leaving 9 bases of the junction unmatched. This CDR3 is CASSWAGTGDGNTEAFF. The CDR3 coding sequence is TGCGCCAGCAGCTGGGCCGGGACAGGGGATGGGAACACTGAAGCTTTCTTT.

The V gene is TRBV27, the J gene TRBJ1-5, with 7 bases aligning to TRBD1. CDR3 size: 13 residues. Trimming took 0 bases from V and 13 from J; bases not matched to a gene: 6. Germline CDR1 MNHEY, CDR2 SMNVEV (reference sequence). This chain's CDR3 is CASSLSRGDSQHF. DNA for the CDR3: TGTGCCAGCAGTTTATCGAGAGGGGACAGTCAGCATTTT.

This chain connects TRBV5-5 to TRBJ1-1; no definite D call. The CDR3 runs to 14 residues. V dropped 2 bases and J dropped 1 base, with 9 bases sitting between them. CDR1 is SGHKS and CDR2 is YYEKEE in the germline V gene (reference sequence). The CDR3 sequence: CASSFRWPNTEAFF. The CDR3 nucleotides read TGTGCCAGCAGCTTCAGGTGGCCGAACACTGAAGCTTTCTTT.

This clone was counted only a few times. The rearrangement joins TRBV2 to TRBJ2-7; D gene ambiguous. V lost 6 bases and J lost 3, with 6 bases in between. This CDR3 has 11 amino acids. From germline, CDR1 is SNHLY and CDR2 FYNNEI. The CDR3 loop is CASRFHYEQYF. CDR3 DNA: TGTGCCAGCAGATTTCACTACGAGCAGTACTTC.

This chain uses TRBV10-3 with TRBJ2-1; D is perhaps TRBD1 (5 bases). The V gene lost 4 bases and the J gene lost 5 bases, with 18 bases spanning the gap. CDR1 and CDR2 (germline): ENHRY, SYGVKD. The CDR3 is 16 residues long. Here the CDR3 reads CAISAGFGEGNNEQFF. CDR3 DNA: TGTGCCATCAGTGCAGGGTTTGGGGAAGGTAACAATGAGCAGTTCTTC.

V gene TRBV7-8 combines with J gene TRBJ1-4; 7 bases line up with TRBD1. CDR3 size: 15 residues. V lost 4 bases, J lost 7 bases, and 9 bases stayed unmatched. CDR1 is SGHVS and CDR2 is FQNEAQ in the germline V gene. The CDR3 is CASSSLTGIGEKLFF. CDR3 bases: TGTGCCAGCAGCTCCCTGACAGGGATTGGTGAAAAACTGTTTTTT.

The genes are TRBV15 and TRBJ1-2; D not certain. The CDR3 contains 13 residues. In germline, CDR1 is LNHNV, CDR2 YYDKDF (reference sequence). The germline V and J ends were trimmed by 3 bases and 4 bases, with 9 bases remaining between them. The CDR3 DNA reads TGTGCCACCAGCAGGGACTCTCGCTATGGCTACACCTTC. This translates into CATSRDSRYGYTF.

This clone turned up a few times. The rearrangement joins TRBV9 to TRBJ2-2; perhaps TRBD2 as D (6 bases). The CDR3 loop spans 16 amino acids. Deletions cut 0 bases from V and 5 bases from J, with 14 bases between. CDR1 is SGDLS, CDR2 YYNGEE, per germline. This chain's CDR3 is CASSVVSTRETGELFF. The CDR3 nucleotides read TGTGCCAGCAGCGTAGTTTCGACCCGGGAGACCGGGGAGCTGTTTTTT. Looking up the rest from reference TRBV9 and TRBJ2-2 gives the full variable domain: DSGVTQTPKHLITATGQRVTLRCSPRSGDLSVYWYQQSLDQGLQFLIQYYNGEERAKGNILERFSAQQFPDLHSELNLSSLELGDSALYFCASSVVSTRETGELFFGEGSRLTVL.

The rearrangement joins TRBV2 to TRBJ1-6; D gene uncertain. Germline assignment: CDR1 SNHLY and CDR2 FYNNEI. Deletions cut 3 bases from V and 5 bases from J, with 5 bases between. The CDR3 totals 13 residues. The CDR3 bases are TGTGCCAGCAGTGAGAGGAATAATTCACCCCTCCACTTT. Protein product: CASSERNNSPLHF.

The genes are TRBV6-5 and TRBJ1-2; 7 bases line up with TRBD1. Germline values: CDR1 MNHEY, CDR2 SVGAGI. V gave up 2 bases and J gave up 5 bases; unmatched junction bases: 5. The CDR3 loop spans 14 amino acids. CDR3 region: CASSYKGGGYGYTF. CDR3 nucleotide sequence: TGTGCCAGCAGTTACAAAGGGGGCGGGTATGGCTACACCTTC.

The gene calls are TRBV9 and TRBJ1-2; 8 bases map to TRBD1. The length of the CDR3 is 15 residues. J lost 4 bases, V lost 3 bases, and 8 bases had no gene match. The germline V gene encodes CDR1 SGDLS and CDR2 YYNGEE. The CDR3 bases are TGTGCCAGCAGCGACCGACCAGGGGGCGGCTATGGCTACACCTTC. Amino acid sequence: CASSDRPGGGYGYTF. The whole variable domain, remainder taken from reference TRBV9 and TRBJ1-2, is DSGVTQTPKHLITATGQRVTLRCSPRSGDLSVYWYQQSLDQGLQFLIQYYNGEERAKGNILERFSAQQFPDLHSELNLSSLELGDSALYFCASSDRPGGGYGYTFGSGTRLTVV.

The chain couples TRBV5-6 to TRBJ2-7; 10 nucleotides align to TRBD1. Per germline, CDR1 SGHDT and CDR2 YYEEEE. The junction had 3 bases not matched to a gene; V was cut back by 4 bases and J by 5 bases. The CDR3 has 13 residues. In DNA, the CDR3 is TGTGCCAGCAGCAAAGGGACAGGGGACGAGCAGTACTTC. Encoded protein: CASSKGTGDEQYF.

The CDR3 reads CASNPGLAGVETQYF. CDR3 sequence (DNA): TGTGCCAGCAACCCGGGGCTAGCGGGGGTCGAGACCCAGTACTTC. The chain employs TRBV2 and TRBJ2-5; 10 positions agree with TRBD2. Unmatched junction bases numbered 10, after V lost 7 bases and J lost 5 bases. The CDR3 loop spans 15 amino acids. CDR1 is SNHLY, CDR2 FYNNEI, per germline.

The V gene is TRBV5-4, the J gene TRBJ1-4, with TRBD1 matching 7 bases. Germline loops: CDR1 SGHNT, CDR2 YYREEE (reference sequence). V dropped 4 bases and J dropped 5; count of bases not matched to a gene: 2. There are 13 residues in the CDR3. CDR3 in amino acids: CASSLGQNEKLFF. The CDR3, as DNA: TGTGCCAGCAGCCTGGGACAGAATGAAAAACTGTTTTTT.

The chain recombines TRBV9 with TRBJ1-6; 9 bases fit TRBD1. CDR1 is SGDLS and CDR2 is YYNGEE in the germline V gene. After removal of 2 bases from V and 10 bases from J, the junction contained 4 bases not matched to a gene. This CDR3 comprises 14 residues. The CDR3 loop is CASSVGTGQSPLHF. The CDR3 DNA reads TGTGCCAGCAGCGTCGGGACAGGGCAATCACCCCTCCACTTT. Complete variable domain (other parts from reference TRBV9 and TRBJ1-6): DSGVTQTPKHLITATGQRVTLRCSPRSGDLSVYWYQQSLDQGLQFLIQYYNGEERAKGNILERFSAQQFPDLHSELNLSSLELGDSALYFCASSVGTGQSPLHFGNGTRLTVT.